The sequence of this TCR beta chain was determined in a study of PD-L1 blockade in urothelial cancer (dated by TCRdb to between 2016 and 2019). Regarding the study in general: Therapy was started in about 2014 for all patients, and atezolizumab 1,200 mg was administered intravenously every 3 weeks. Twenty-five of 29 patients were identified as males with urothelial cancer of bladder origin, and a prior smoking history was reported by 18 of 29 patients. An ECOG performance status of 0 or 1 was recorded for the patients, and 0 to 3 prior chemotherapy regimens had been received by the patients. Blood samples were analyzed 3 weeks after the start of treatment (second dose) and 6 weeks after the start of treatment. A median of about 140,000 T cells and fewer than 85,000 unique TCRs was obtained from blood samples, and a median clonality of 0.080 was observed. The study was an exploratory multi-omic analysis of somatic, immune and clinical correlates of response to PD-L1 blockade with atezolizumab in urothelial cancer. Pretreatment tumor samples and matched peripheral blood, collected serially before and after atezolizumab treatment, underwent TCR sequencing. Durable clinical benefit meant progression-free survival longer than 6 months, and TCR features were also tested against progression-free and overall survival. In the same patients who had TCR sequencing, pretreatment tumors also underwent whole exome sequencing and RNA sequencing. Durable clinical benefit was achieved by nine patients but not by the remaining 20. Pretreatment blood TCR-seq was available for 30 or so patients, at least one posttreatment blood collection was obtained for around 25 patients, and tumor TCR-seq was available for around 25 patients.

Notes on this clone: This clone's antigen is unknown. Base qualities are not recorded, but no much larger clone differs from it by a single base.

A cohort of 25 to 35 patients with locally advanced or metastatic urothelial carcinoma, treated at Memorial Sloan Kettering on a trial protocol, was included. Peripheral blood mononuclear cells were collected pretreatment and during treatment, with between 1 and 8 total time points per patient. The Qiagen DNeasy Blood extraction kit was used to purify genomic DNA from total PBMCs and tumor samples. PBMCs were collected pretreatment and during treatment, and were isolated and stored as previously described. To estimate absolute template abundance from read counts, synthetic TCR analog templates were spiked into each PCR. TCRbeta CDR3 regions were amplified from genomic DNA with bias-controlled V and J gene primers using the immunoSEQ assay. Rearranged TCRbeta segments were sequenced at approximately 20X coverage. The paper's data handling went like this. Clustering was used to correct sequencing errors, and CDR3s were annotated against IMGT to assign V, D and J genes. Downstream analyses used only productive TCRbeta rearrangements, leaving out any out-of-frame or stop-codon sequences. To compute clonality, Shannon entropy was normalized by the log of the number of unique productive sequences and then subtracted from one. Fisher's exact test with Benjamini-Hochberg correction, at a threshold of adjusted p below 0.01, was used to find clones that differed between time points or between blood and tumor. TCRdb carries this immuneACCESS record with in-frame sequences only. Its versions omit some clonotypes, under half of them owing to an unresolved V gene in the studies checked, with the rest unexplained. V, J and clone size were drawn from that table, and D and trimming were deduced from the DNA. The sample yields tens of thousands of clones; around 80% were counted once. The ten largest clones take up roughly 3.6% of the sample.

The paper's findings and limits, for the study overall: Because the sample size was small (n of about 30) and many exploratory analyses were performed, the results are intended to be hypothesis-generating. Among patients with durable benefit, tumor-associated TCR clones showed greater expansion in peripheral blood 3 weeks after treatment started (n ≈ 20, p = 0.022). Improved progression-free and overall survival was associated with having pretreatment peripheral blood TCR clonality below the median.

This TCR was sampled from a man between 65 and 80 years old with urothelial cancer. The sequencing used PBMCs, collected around atezolizumab (anti-PD-L1) treatment.

The CDR3 protein is CASRIDSADDLFF. At the DNA level, the sequence is TGTGCCAGTAGGATCGACAGCGCCGATGATCTGTTTTTT. The V and J segments used are TRBV19 and TRBJ1-4, with a tentative D gene TRBD1 over 5 matching bases. From cysteine to phenylalanine, the CDR3 is 13 amino acids long. Kept here is only the CDR3 DNA, which spans 39 bases and is read in frame from base 1. In the germline V gene (reference sequence), CDR1 corresponds to LNHDA and CDR2 to SQIVND. V and J lose 6 bases and 14 bases, and a span of 19 bases separates them. With the rest looked up from the reference TRBV19 and TRBJ1-4 genes rather than sequenced, the full variable domain is DGGITQSPKYLFRKEGQNVTLSCEQNLNHDAMYWYRQDPGQGLRLIYYSQIVNDFQKGDIAEGYSVSREKKESFPLTVTSAQKNPTAFYLCASRIDSADDLFFGSGTQLSVL.